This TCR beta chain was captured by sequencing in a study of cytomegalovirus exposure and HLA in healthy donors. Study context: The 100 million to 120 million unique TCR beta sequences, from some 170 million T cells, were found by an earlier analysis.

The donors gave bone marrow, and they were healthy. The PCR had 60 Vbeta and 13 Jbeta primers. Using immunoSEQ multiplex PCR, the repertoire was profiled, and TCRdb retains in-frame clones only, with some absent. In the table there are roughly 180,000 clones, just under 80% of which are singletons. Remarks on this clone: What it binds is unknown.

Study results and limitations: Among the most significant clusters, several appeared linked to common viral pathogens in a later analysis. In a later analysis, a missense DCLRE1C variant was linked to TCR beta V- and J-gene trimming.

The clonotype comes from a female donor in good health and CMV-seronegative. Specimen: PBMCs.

The CDR3 spells CASKQGRQNTEAFF. DNA for the CDR3: TGTGCCAGCAAACAGGGACGGCAGAACACTGAAGCTTTCTTT. The chain couples TRBV6-5 to TRBJ1-1, with TRBD1 as a possible D gene (6 bases). This CDR3 comprises 14 residues. Trimming took 7 bases from V and 1 from J, leaving 13 bases between them. CDR1 is MNHEY and CDR2 is SVGAGI in the germline V gene.